The clone carrying this T cell receptor (beta chain) was detected ten times or more. The antigen is not known. Trimming stripped 0 bases from V and 0 bases from J, with 20 bases between. The CDR3 extends over 19 amino acids. Germline-derived CDR1 and CDR2 are LGHNA and YNFKEQ. Time point reported: newly diagnosed GD, antithyroid drugs for less than 3 months. From RNA extracted from PBMCs, the TCR library was made. Patients were from an endocrinology department in Xi'an, China. Through Arm-PCR of CDR3 regions and iRepertoire HTBI primers, TCR beta libraries were built. In TCRdb, the multiplex PCR reads were re-called with MiXCR into one record per CDR3 protein. This table holds under 450,000 distinct CDR3 sequences, under 20% found once. The entry originates in a study of regulatory T cells in long-lasting Graves disease. General study points: Persistent Graves' patients showed a TCR diversity that was lower than that of newly diagnosed ones. Whereas new patients shared about 980 public clonotypes, persistent patients shared more, at 2,500 to 3,500.

The sample was also reused in another study, on T cells in Graves' hyperthyroidism and ophthalmopathy. That publication notes: Hyperthyroidism patients were newly diagnosed, had disease duration under 2 months, and were aged 18 to 65 years.

The chain combines TRBV4-2 with TRBJ1-1; D possibly corresponds to TRBD1 (5 bases). The sample here was peripheral blood mononuclear cells (PBMCs), taken at new diagnosis, from a patient treated with antithyroid drugs. This receptor was identified in a woman younger than 35 with Graves disease. The CDR3 bases are TGTGCCAGCAGCCAAGATGGGGGATGGGCCGTTCCGGTGAACACTGAAGCTTTCTTT. Translation: CASSQDGGWAVPVNTEAFF.